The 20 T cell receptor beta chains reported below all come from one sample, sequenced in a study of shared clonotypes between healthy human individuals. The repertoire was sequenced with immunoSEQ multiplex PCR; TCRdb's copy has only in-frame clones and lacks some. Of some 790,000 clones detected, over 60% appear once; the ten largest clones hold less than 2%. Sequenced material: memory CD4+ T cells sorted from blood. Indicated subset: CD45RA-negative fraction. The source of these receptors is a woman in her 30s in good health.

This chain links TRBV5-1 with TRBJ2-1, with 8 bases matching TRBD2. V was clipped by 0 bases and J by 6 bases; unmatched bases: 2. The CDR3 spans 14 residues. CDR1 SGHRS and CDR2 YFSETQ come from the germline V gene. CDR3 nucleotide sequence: TGCGCCAGCAGCTTGGGGACTAGCTCCAATGAGCAGTTCTTC. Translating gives CASSLGTSSNEQFF. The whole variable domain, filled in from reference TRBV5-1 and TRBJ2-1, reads KAGVTQTPRYLIKTRGQQVTLSCSPISGHRSVSWYQQTPGQGLQFLFEYFSETQRNKGNFPGRFSGRQFSNSRSEMNVSTLELGDSALYLCASSLGTSSNEQFFGPGTRLTVL.

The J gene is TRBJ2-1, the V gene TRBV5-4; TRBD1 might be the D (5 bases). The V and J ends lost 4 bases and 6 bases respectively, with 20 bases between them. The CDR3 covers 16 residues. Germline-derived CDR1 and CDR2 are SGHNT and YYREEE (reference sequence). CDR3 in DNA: TGTGCCAGCAGCCCCACGATAGTGGGGCTGAGCAATGAGCAGTTCTTC. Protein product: CASSPTIVGLSNEQFF. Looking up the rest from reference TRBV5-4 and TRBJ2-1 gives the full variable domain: ETGVTQSPTHLIKTRGQQVTLRCSSQSGHNTVSWYQQALGQGPQFIFQYYREEENGRGNFPPRFSGLQFPNYSSELNVNALELDDSALYLCASSPTIVGLSNEQFFGPGTRLTVL.

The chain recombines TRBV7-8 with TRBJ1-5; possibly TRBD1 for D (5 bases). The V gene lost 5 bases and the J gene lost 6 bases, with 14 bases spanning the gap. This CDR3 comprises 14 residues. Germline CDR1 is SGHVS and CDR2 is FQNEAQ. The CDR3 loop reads CASSHLGGFQPQHF. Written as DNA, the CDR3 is TGTGCCAGCAGCCACTTGGGGGGATTTCAGCCCCAGCATTTT.

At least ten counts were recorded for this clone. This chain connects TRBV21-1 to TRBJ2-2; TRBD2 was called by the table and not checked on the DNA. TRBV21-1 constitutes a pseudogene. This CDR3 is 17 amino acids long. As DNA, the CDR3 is TGTGCCAGCAGTAGGAGGGGAACAGGCCCGGGGACCGGGGAGCTGTTTTTT. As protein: CASSRRGTGPGTGELFF.

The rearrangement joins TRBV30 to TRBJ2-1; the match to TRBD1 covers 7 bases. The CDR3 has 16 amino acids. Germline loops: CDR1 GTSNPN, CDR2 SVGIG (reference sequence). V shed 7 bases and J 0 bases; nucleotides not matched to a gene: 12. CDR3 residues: CALFSQGQRSYNEQFF. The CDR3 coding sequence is TGTGCCTTATTTTCACAGGGGCAGCGCTCCTACAATGAGCAGTTCTTC.

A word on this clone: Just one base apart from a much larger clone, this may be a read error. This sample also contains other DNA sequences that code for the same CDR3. CDR3 nucleotide sequence: TGTGCCAGCTCCCCCGGGACAGGGGACAATGAGCAGTTCTTC. Protein product: CASSPGTGDNEQFF. The chain recombines TRBV18 with TRBJ2-1; the match to TRBD1 covers 10 bases. The CDR3 runs 14 residues. With V trimmed by 6 bases and J by 5 bases, 4 bases remained unmatched. From germline, CDR1 is KGHSH and CDR2 LQKENI.

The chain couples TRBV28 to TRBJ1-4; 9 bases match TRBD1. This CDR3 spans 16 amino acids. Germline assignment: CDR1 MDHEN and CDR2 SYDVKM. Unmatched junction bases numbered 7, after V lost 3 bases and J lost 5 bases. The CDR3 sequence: CASSFATGGSNEKLFF. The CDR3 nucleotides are TGTGCCAGCAGTTTTGCGACAGGGGGTTCCAATGAAAAACTGTTTTTT.

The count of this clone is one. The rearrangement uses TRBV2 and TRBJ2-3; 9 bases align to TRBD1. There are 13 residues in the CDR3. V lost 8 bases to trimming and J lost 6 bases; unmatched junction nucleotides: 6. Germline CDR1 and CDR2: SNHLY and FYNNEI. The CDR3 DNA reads TGTGCCAGCGGAAGCGGGACAGGGGATACGCAGTATTTT. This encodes CASGSGTGDTQYF.

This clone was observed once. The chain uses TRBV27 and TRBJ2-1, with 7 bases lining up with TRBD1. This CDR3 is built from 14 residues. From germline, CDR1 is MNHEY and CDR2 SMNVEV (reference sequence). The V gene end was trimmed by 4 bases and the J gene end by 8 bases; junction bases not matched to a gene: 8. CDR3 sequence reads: CASSSRSRGHEQFF. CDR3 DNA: TGTGCCAGCAGTTCCCGGTCGAGGGGGCATGAGCAGTTCTTC.

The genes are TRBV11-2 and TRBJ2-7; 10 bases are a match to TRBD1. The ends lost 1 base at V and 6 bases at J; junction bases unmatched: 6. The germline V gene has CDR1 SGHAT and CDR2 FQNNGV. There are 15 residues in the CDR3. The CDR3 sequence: CASSLVTRQGAEQYF. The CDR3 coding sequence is TGTGCCAGCAGCTTAGTTACGAGACAGGGGGCCGAGCAGTACTTC. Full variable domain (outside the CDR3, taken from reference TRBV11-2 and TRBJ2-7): EAGVAQSPRYKIIEKRQSVAFWCNPISGHATLYWYQQILGQGPKLLIQFQNNGVVDDSQLPKDRFSAERLKGVDSTLKIQPAKLEDSAVYLCASSLVTRQGAEQYFGPGTRLTVT.

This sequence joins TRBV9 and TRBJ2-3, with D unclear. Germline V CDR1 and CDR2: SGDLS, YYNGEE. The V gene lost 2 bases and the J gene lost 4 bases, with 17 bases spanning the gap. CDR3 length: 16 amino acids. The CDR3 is CASSVLGSQVADTQYF. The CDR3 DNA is TGTGCCAGCAGCGTTTTAGGGTCGCAAGTTGCAGATACGCAGTATTTT.

CDR3 DNA sequence: TGTGCCAGCAGTTCCCCCCACGGCAGGGGCCGAAACACCATATATTTT. This codes for CASSSPHGRGRNTIYF. The rearrangement uses TRBV28 and TRBJ1-3; weak D call: TRBD1 (6 bases). The V end was cut by 4 bases, the J end by 5 bases, with 18 bases between. This CDR3 is built from 16 residues. Germline V gene data show CDR1 as MDHEN and CDR2 as SYDVKM. Variable domain in full (rest from reference TRBV28 and TRBJ1-3): DVKVTQSSRYLVKRTGEKVFLECVQDMDHENMFWYRQDPGLGLRLIYFSYDVKMKEKGDIPEGYSVSREKKERFSLILESASTNQTSMYLCASSSPHGRGRNTIYFGEGSWLTVV.

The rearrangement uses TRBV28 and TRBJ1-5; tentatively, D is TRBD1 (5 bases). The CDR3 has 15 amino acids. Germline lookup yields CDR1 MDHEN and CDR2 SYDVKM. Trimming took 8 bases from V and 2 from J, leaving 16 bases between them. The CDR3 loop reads CASGSYRDGNQPQHF. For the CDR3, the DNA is TGTGCCAGCGGCTCGTATAGGGACGGCAATCAGCCCCAGCATTTT.

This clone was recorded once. The CDR3 sequence: CASSLIGSGQNEQFF. DNA for the CDR3: TGTGCCAGTAGTCTCATAGGCTCAGGGCAAAATGAGCAGTTCTTC. The genes are TRBV19 and TRBJ2-1; perhaps TRBD1 as D (5 bases). Trimming removed 5 bases from V and 7 bases from J, with 18 bases in between. The germline gives CDR1 LNHDA, CDR2 SQIVND (reference sequence). CDR3 length equals 15 residues.

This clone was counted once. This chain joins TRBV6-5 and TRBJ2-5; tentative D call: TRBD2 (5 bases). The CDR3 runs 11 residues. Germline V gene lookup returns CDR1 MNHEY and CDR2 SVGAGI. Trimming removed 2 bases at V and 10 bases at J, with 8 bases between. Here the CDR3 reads CASSYEGDQYF. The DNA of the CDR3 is TGTGCCAGCAGTTACGAGGGAGACCAGTACTTC.

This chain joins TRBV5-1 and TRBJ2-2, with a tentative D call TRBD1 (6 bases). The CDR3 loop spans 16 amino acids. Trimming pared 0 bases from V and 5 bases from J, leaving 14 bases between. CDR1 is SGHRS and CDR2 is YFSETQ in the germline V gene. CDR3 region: CASSLGSRQGTGELFF. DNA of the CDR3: TGCGCCAGCAGCTTGGGATCCCGTCAGGGGACCGGGGAGCTGTTTTTT.

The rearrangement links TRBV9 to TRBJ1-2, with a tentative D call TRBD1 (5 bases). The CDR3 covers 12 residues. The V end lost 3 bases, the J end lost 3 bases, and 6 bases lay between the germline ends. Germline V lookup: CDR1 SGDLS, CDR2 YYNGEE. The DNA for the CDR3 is TGTGCCAGCAGCGCCAGGGACTATGGCTACACCTTC. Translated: CASSARDYGYTF. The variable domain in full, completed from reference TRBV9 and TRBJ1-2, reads DSGVTQTPKHLITATGQRVTLRCSPRSGDLSVYWYQQSLDQGLQFLIQYYNGEERAKGNILERFSAQQFPDLHSELNLSSLELGDSALYFCASSARDYGYTFGSGTRLTVV.

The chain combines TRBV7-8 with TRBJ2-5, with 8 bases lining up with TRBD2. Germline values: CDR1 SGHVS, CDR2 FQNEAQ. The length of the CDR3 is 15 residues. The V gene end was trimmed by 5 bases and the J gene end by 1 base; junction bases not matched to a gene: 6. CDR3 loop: CASSHSSGFQETQYF. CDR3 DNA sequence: TGTGCCAGCAGCCATTCTAGCGGGTTCCAAGAGACCCAGTACTTC.

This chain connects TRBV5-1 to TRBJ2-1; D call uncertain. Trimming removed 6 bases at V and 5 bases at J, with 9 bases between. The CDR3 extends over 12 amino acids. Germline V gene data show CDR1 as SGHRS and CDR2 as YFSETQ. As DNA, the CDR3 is TGCGCCAGCACACCAGAAAACAATGAGCAGTTCTTC. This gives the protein CASTPENNEQFF.

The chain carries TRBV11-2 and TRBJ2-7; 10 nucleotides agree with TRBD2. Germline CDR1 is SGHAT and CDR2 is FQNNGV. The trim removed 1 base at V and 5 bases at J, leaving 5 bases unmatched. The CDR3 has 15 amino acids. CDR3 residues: CASSLVASGSHEQYF. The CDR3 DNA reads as TGTGCCAGCAGCTTAGTGGCTAGCGGGAGCCACGAGCAGTACTTC. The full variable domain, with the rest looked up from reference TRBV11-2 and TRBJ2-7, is EAGVAQSPRYKIIEKRQSVAFWCNPISGHATLYWYQQILGQGPKLLIQFQNNGVVDDSQLPKDRFSAERLKGVDSTLKIQPAKLEDSAVYLCASSLVASGSHEQYFGPGTRLTVT.